These T cell receptor beta chains were read from a single sample in a study of blood T cells in healthy people across ages. TCRdb re-analysed the 5' RACE reads in MiXCR, keeping a single row per CDR3 protein. The top ten clones hold about two fifths of a sample with about 640,000 distinct CDR3 sequences, under 70% of them seen once. The sample was blood. Receptor source: a man aged 55 to 69 in good health. The CDR3 runs from the conserved cysteine through the conserved F or W. The D gene is left open where the match is weak. A clone size is listed for some rows: how often the clone was seen (once, few, many), or a class if it is expanded.

d_call,j_call,cdr3_length,clone_size,v_call,cdr3_aa,cdr3_nt
NA,TRBJ2-3,13,once,TRBV20-1,CSAPRSSTDTQYF,TGCAGTGCCCCCCGGTCTAGCACAGATACGCAGTATTTT
NA,TRBJ2-1,17,few,TRBV29-1,CSVEGGLTSGSYNEQFF,TGCAGCGTTGAAGGGGGGCTAACTAGTGGCTCCTACAATGAGCAGTTCTTC
NA,TRBJ2-6,15,few,TRBV28,CASSSPGQGANVLTF,TGTGCCAGCAGTTCCCCAGGGCAGGGGGCCAACGTCCTGACTTTC
NA,TRBJ1-2,15,NA,TRBV4-1,CASSQDTRPHYGYTF,TGCGCCAGCAGCCAAGATACCCGACCCCACTATGGCTACACCTTC
NA,TRBJ2-1,15,NA,TRBV12-3/TRBV12-4,CASSLWGSSYNEQFF,TGTGCCAGCAGTTTATGGGGGAGCTCCTACAATGAGCAGTTCTTC
NA,TRBJ2-1,13,NA,TRBV12-3/TRBV12-4,CASRLGLQETQFF,TGTGCCAGCAGGCTGGGGCTTCAAGAGACCCAGTTCTTC
TRBD1,TRBJ1-5,16,NA,TRBV7-2,CANRHGGSGGYQPQHF,TGTGCCAACAGACACGGCGGCTCAGGGGGTTATCAGCCCCAGCATTTT
NA,TRBJ2-7,14,NA,TRBV6-1,CARKAAGGKDEQYF,TGTGCCCGCAAAGCTGCCGGGGGAAAGGACGAGCAGTACTTC
TRBD1,TRBJ1-6,15,NA,TRBV5-1,CASSLTGGGDSPLHF,TGCGCCAGCAGCTTGACAGGGGGTGGCGATTCACCCCTCCACTTT
TRBD2,TRBJ2-3,16,few,TRBV5-1,CASSLANQRGVDTQYF,TGCGCCAGCAGCTTGGCCAACCAGCGGGGGGTTGATACGCAGTATTTT
NA,TRBJ1-2,13,NA,TRBV6-1,CASRDSGSYGYTF,TGTGCCAGCAGAGACTCAGGGTCCTATGGCTACACCTTC
NA,TRBJ2-1,16,NA,TRBV20-1,CSARDLGLVLWNEQFF,TGCAGTGCTAGAGATCTAGGGCTAGTCTTGTGGAATGAGCAGTTCTTC
TRBD2,TRBJ2-7,16,many,TRBV18,CASSPGTSGGTYEQYF,TGTGCCAGCTCACCAGGGACTAGCGGGGGGACCTACGAGCAGTACTTC
NA,TRBJ1-2,16,NA,TRBV5-1,CASSSNPGTLNYGYTF,TGCGCCAGCAGTTCGAACCCCGGGACACTTAACTATGGCTACACCTTC
NA,TRBJ2-7,12,NA,TRBV21-1,CASSVQPYEQYF,TGTGCCAGCAGTGTACAGCCTTACGAGCAGTACTTC
TRBD2,TRBJ2-1,14,NA,TRBV15,CATSRGLAGNEQFF,TGTGCCACCAGCAGAGGGCTAGCGGGGAATGAGCAGTTCTTC
NA,TRBJ2-3,14,NA,TRBV7-9,CASSSDGRTGTQYF,TGTGCCAGCAGCTCGGACGGACGCACAGGTACGCAGTATTTT
TRBD1,TRBJ2-3,16,NA,TRBV5-5,CASSLVGTGGTDTRYF,TGTGCCAGCAGCTTGGTGGGGACAGGGGGCACAGATACGCGGTATTTT
NA,TRBJ1-5,14,NA,TRBV28,CASSFMDRRQPQHF,TGTGCCAGCAGTTTCATGGACAGAAGGCAGCCCCAGCATTTT
NA,TRBJ2-5,15,NA,TRBV4-1,CASSQPDRIQETQYF,TGCGCCAGCAGCCAACCCGACAGGATCCAAGAGACCCAGTACTTC
NA,TRBJ2-2,15,NA,TRBV7-2,CASSLASGLTGELFF,TGTGCCAGCAGCTTAGCTAGCGGCCTCACCGGGGAGCTGTTTTTT
TRBD2,TRBJ2-5,14,few,TRBV20-1,CSTTRGEPQETQYF,TGCAGTACAACCCGGGGGGAGCCCCAAGAGACCCAGTACTTC
TRBD2,TRBJ2-7,15,few,TRBV10-3,CAIRSSGGDSYEQYF,TGTGCCATCAGGAGTAGCGGGGGCGACTCCTACGAGCAGTACTTC
NA,TRBJ2-6,17,NA,TRBV5-6,CASSLVVRRAGANVLTF,TGTGCCAGCAGCTTGGTGGTCAGGCGGGCCGGGGCCAACGTCCTGACTTTC
TRBD1,TRBJ1-2,15,NA,TRBV6-5,CASSRPQQGNYGYTF,TGTGCCAGCAGCCGCCCGCAACAGGGGAACTATGGCTACACCTTC
TRBD1,TRBJ1-1,12,NA,TRBV9,CASSVGQGEAFF,TGTGCCAGCAGCGTCGGACAGGGTGAAGCTTTCTTT
NA,TRBJ2-7,14,NA,TRBV12-3/TRBV12-4,CASSFEGAAYEQYF,TGTGCCAGCAGTTTTGAAGGGGCAGCCTACGAGCAGTACTTC
NA,TRBJ1-2,14,NA,TRBV4-1,CAGSSPGGGRGYTF,TGCGCCGGCAGCTCCCCGGGTGGGGGGCGAGGCTACACCTTC
NA,TRBJ1-2,14,NA,TRBV15,CATRRGGSEYGYTF,TGTGCCACCAGGCGTGGTGGCAGCGAATATGGCTACACCTTC
NA,TRBJ2-5,15,NA,TRBV6-4,CASITQAGQQETQYF,TGTGCCAGCATTACCCAGGCGGGACAACAAGAGACCCAGTACTTC
NA,TRBJ2-6,15,few,TRBV25-1,CATMYTGTGANVLTF,TGTGCCACCATGTATACAGGGACTGGGGCCAACGTCCTGACTTTC
TRBD1,TRBJ1-1,14,NA,TRBV3-1,CASSPRGPGTEAFF,TGTGCCAGCAGCCCAAGGGGGCCAGGCACTGAAGCTTTCTTT
NA,TRBJ2-7,12,NA,TRBV25-1,CASSEDMHEQYF,TGTGCCAGCAGTGAAGACATGCACGAGCAGTACTTC
TRBD2,TRBJ2-1,15,NA,TRBV5-8,CVSSAPRGAYNEQFF,TGTGTCAGCAGCGCGCCTCGGGGGGCCTACAATGAGCAGTTCTTC
NA,TRBJ2-7,15,NA,TRBV3-1,CASSQVLYGPREQYF,TGTGCCAGCAGCCAAGTTTTGTACGGCCCTCGCGAGCAGTACTTC
NA,TRBJ1-2,12,few,TRBV24-1,CATSRPGSGYTF,TGTGCCACCAGTCGTCCAGGGAGTGGCTACACCTTC
TRBD1,TRBJ2-5,14,NA,TRBV5-1,CASSWGTGRETQYF,TGCGCCAGCAGCTGGGGGACAGGGCGGGAGACCCAGTACTTC
NA,TRBJ2-3,14,few,TRBV10-1,CASSESGGVDTQYF,TGCGCCAGCAGTGAGTCCGGAGGAGTGGATACGCAGTATTTT
TRBD1,TRBJ2-1,16,NA,TRBV7-9,CASSLARGQGDNEQFF,TGTGCCAGCAGCTTAGCGAGGGGACAGGGGGACAATGAGCAGTTCTTC
NA,TRBJ1-2,14,NA,TRBV5-1,CASSSAPGTYGYTF,TGCGCCAGCAGCTCAGCACCCGGGACCTATGGCTACACCTTC
NA,TRBJ1-6,13,NA,TRBV20-1,CSAQSTDIGPLHF,TGCAGTGCCCAATCAACGGACATAGGGCCCCTCCACTTT
TRBD2,TRBJ2-5,15,NA,TRBV20-1,CSARALAGARETQYF,TGCAGTGCTAGGGCTCTAGCGGGGGCGCGAGAGACCCAGTACTTC
NA,TRBJ2-5,13,NA,TRBV20-1,CSSSTGGPETQYF,TGCAGTTCCAGTACCGGGGGGCCTGAGACCCAGTACTTC
TRBD1,TRBJ2-1,12,NA,TRBV11-2,CASSFLDREQFF,TGTGCCAGCAGCTTCCTGGACAGGGAGCAGTTCTTC
NA,TRBJ2-3,13,NA,TRBV6-5,CASRDDVVNAQYF,TGTGCCAGCAGAGACGACGTAGTGAATGCGCAGTATTTT
NA,TRBJ2-7,14,NA,TRBV5-1,CASSFEGFTYEQYF,TGCGCCAGCAGCTTCGAGGGATTCACCTACGAGCAGTACTTC
TRBD1,TRBJ2-5,15,few,TRBV3-1,CASSHGQGDRETQYF,TGTGCCAGCAGCCACGGACAGGGGGACCGTGAGACCCAGTACTTC
NA,TRBJ2-3,14,NA,TRBV20-1,CSARVGQATDTQYF,TGCAGTGCTAGAGTGGGGCAGGCCACAGATACGCAGTATTTT
NA,TRBJ1-2,14,NA,TRBV6-1,CASSPTDSLYGYTF,TGTGCCAGCAGCCCCACCGACAGTCTCTATGGCTACACCTTC
NA,TRBJ2-5,12,many,TRBV6-2/TRBV6-3,CASSYDQETQYF,TGTGCCAGCAGTTACGACCAAGAGACCCAGTACTTC
TRBD2,TRBJ2-5,16,NA,TRBV7-2,CASSPKTSGGGETQYF,TGTGCCAGCAGCCCTAAAACTAGCGGGGGAGGGGAGACCCAGTACTTC
TRBD1,TRBJ2-5,15,NA,TRBV20-1,CSARPPGTAQETQYF,TGCAGTGCTAGACCGCCCGGGACAGCGCAAGAGACCCAGTACTTC
NA,TRBJ2-7,16,NA,TRBV4-1,CASSREHHLGSYEQYF,TGCGCCAGCAGCCGAGAACACCATTTGGGATCCTACGAGCAGTACTTC